These 27 T cell receptor beta chains came from one sample sequenced in a study of shared clonotypes between healthy human individuals. Naive CD8 populations comprised CD45RO-negative cells positively selected for CCR7, excluding terminally differentiated effector memory CD45RA+ cells. This table comes from immunoSEQ multiplex PCR, and its TCRdb copy is limited to in-frame clones, with some not included. The data show some 2,000,000 clones, about 95% seen once. Sequenced sample: naive CD8+ T cells sorted from blood. These receptor sequences come from a man aged 18 to 29 in good health.

J is TRBJ2-1 and V is TRBV28, with 8 bases that match TRBD1. Germline CDR1 is MDHEN and CDR2 is SYDVKM. V lost 2 bases to trimming and J lost 3 bases; unmatched junction nucleotides: 3. CDR3 size: 15 residues. The CDR3 loop is CASSLRTGNYNEQFF. CDR3 nucleotide sequence: TGTGCCAGCAGTTTACGGACAGGGAACTACAATGAGCAGTTCTTC.

V usage is TRBV7-9 and J usage is TRBJ1-2; the D is unclear. CDR3 size: 16 residues. Per the germline V gene, CDR1 is SEHNR and CDR2 is FQNEAQ (reference sequence). V lost 5 bases and J lost 5, with 21 bases in between. DNA of the CDR3: TGTGCCAGCAGCCCGCGGGGTCAGGCCCTTGGGTATGGCTACACCTTC. Its protein product is CASSPRGQALGYGYTF.

V is TRBV4-2 and J is TRBJ2-3; possibly TRBD2 for D (6 bases). Per the germline V gene, CDR1 is LGHNA and CDR2 is YNFKEQ. Trimming took off 4 bases at V and 4 bases at J, with 15 bases between the two ends. The CDR3 runs 15 residues. The CDR3 region is CASSPTSGIADTQYF. The DNA for the CDR3 is TGTGCCAGCAGCCCGACTAGTGGTATTGCAGATACGCAGTATTTT.

This chain's CDR3 is CASSQPGTPYNEQFF. The CDR3, as DNA: TGCGCCAGCAGCCAGCCCGGGACCCCCTACAATGAGCAGTTCTTC. The V gene is TRBV4-1, the J gene TRBJ2-1, with D perhaps matching TRBD1 or TRBD2 (5 bases each). Germline V gene sequence: CDR1 MGHRA, CDR2 YSYEKL. The CDR3 runs to 15 residues. V shed 3 bases and J shed 2 bases, with 11 bases lying between them.

The chain has TRBV5-1 and TRBJ2-7; D remains unclear. The ends were cut back, 3 bases at V and 4 bases at J, with 11 bases in the middle. This CDR3 has 13 residues. The germline gives CDR1 SGHRS, CDR2 YFSETQ. CDR3 protein: CASSSGRLYEQYF. CDR3 nucleotide sequence: TGCGCCAGCAGCTCGGGTCGCCTGTACGAGCAGTACTTC.

The chain carries TRBV7-9 and TRBJ2-1, with 15 bases that match TRBD2. This CDR3 comprises 15 residues. V dropped 4 bases and J dropped 8; count of bases not matched to a gene: 3. Germline-derived CDR1 and CDR2 are SEHNR and FQNEAQ (reference sequence). The CDR3 loop reads CASSYGTSGGHEQFF. CDR3 sequence (DNA): TGTGCCAGCAGCTACGGGACTAGCGGGGGGCATGAGCAGTTCTTC.

V usage is TRBV28 and J usage is TRBJ1-1; the D gene is possibly TRBD1 (5 bases). From germline, CDR1 is MDHEN and CDR2 SYDVKM. The CDR3 is made up of 16 amino acids. Trimming cost V 3 bases and J 0 bases, with 14 bases left between them. CDR3 DNA sequence: TGTGCCAGCAGTTTGGAGGGACGGGGTATGAACACTGAAGCTTTCTTT. Translating gives CASSLEGRGMNTEAFF.

The rearrangement joins TRBV27 to TRBJ2-7, with 9 bases fitting TRBD1. Germline CDR1 and CDR2: MNHEY and SMNVEV (reference sequence). Trimming at V came to 6 bases and at J to 4 bases, leaving 4 bases not matched to a gene. The CDR3 totals 13 residues. The CDR3 region has the DNA TGTGCCAGCAGGACAGGGGGTGAATACGAGCAGTACTTC. Amino acid sequence: CASRTGGEYEQYF.

The V and J genes are TRBV19 and TRBJ2-2; D gene uncertain. V was shortened by 5 bases and J by 3 bases, with 13 bases between the two germline ends. The length of the CDR3 is 15 residues. CDR1 is LNHDA and CDR2 is SQIVND in the germline V gene (reference sequence). The chain's CDR3 is CASSSHVEYTGELFF. CDR3 nucleotide sequence: TGTGCCAGTAGTTCACACGTGGAGTACACCGGGGAGCTGTTTTTT.

The table lists this clone with a few counts. Other DNA sequences of this sample code for an identical CDR3. The V call is TRBV6-1, the J call TRBJ2-7; D gene ambiguous. This CDR3 region has 12 residues. Trimming left V 1 base short and J 4 bases short, with 5 bases between. In germline, CDR1 is MNHNS, CDR2 SASEGT. The DNA of the CDR3 is TGTGCCAGCAGTGAAGTGGGGTACGAGCAGTACTTC. Translating gives CASSEVGYEQYF.

CDR3 nucleotide sequence: TGTGCCAGCAGCGTAGCGCAGGGGGCGCATCAAGAGACCCAGTACTTC. Translation: CASSVAQGAHQETQYF. V usage is TRBV9 and J usage is TRBJ2-5, with 8 bases aligning to TRBD1. The V gene end was trimmed by 0 bases and the J gene end by 2 bases; junction bases not matched to a gene: 6. Germline CDR1 reads SGDLS; CDR2 reads YYNGEE. The CDR3 extends over 16 amino acids.

This clone was picked up one time. The chain joins TRBV11-2 to TRBJ1-1; 9 nucleotides align to TRBD1. V dropped 5 bases and J dropped 6; count of bases not matched to a gene: 13. This CDR3 is built from 16 residues. Germline V lookup: CDR1 SGHAT, CDR2 FQNNGV. The CDR3 DNA reads as TGTGCCAGCAGCGGAACCTACAGGGGGCGCGCACCTGAAGCTTTCTTT. This translates into CASSGTYRGRAPEAFF.

V and J are TRBV6-6 and TRBJ1-1; D remains ambiguous. Germline CDR1 and CDR2: MNHNY and SVGAGI (reference sequence). The CDR3 loop spans 15 amino acids. V gave up 0 bases and J gave up 1 base, with 9 bases separating them. The CDR3 nucleotides are TGTGCCAGCAGTTACTCGGCAGCCCAGAACACTGAAGCTTTCTTT. Translation gives CASSYSAAQNTEAFF.

The chain links TRBV5-8 to TRBJ2-1; weak D call: TRBD2 (6 bases). From germline, CDR1 is SGHTS and CDR2 YDEGEE. CDR3 length: 14 amino acids. Trimming took off 2 bases at V and 3 bases at J, with 9 bases between the two ends. CDR3 region: CASSFGGGYNEQFF. The CDR3 DNA follows: TGTGCCAGCAGCTTCGGGGGAGGCTACAATGAGCAGTTCTTC.

Only one count was recorded for this clone. The same CDR3 can be traced to other DNA sequences in this sample. The chain has TRBV6-5 and TRBJ2-3, with no clear D. With 0 bases removed from V and 4 bases from J, the gap between germline ends came to 2 bases. Looked up from germline, CDR1 is MNHEY and CDR2 is SVGAGI. The CDR3 sequence is 12 residues long. The CDR3 DNA reads TGTGCCAGCAGTTACTCGTCAGATACGCAGTATTTT. Residues: CASSYSSDTQYF.

In DNA, the CDR3 is TGTGCCAGCAGCTCGATTGAGGGGGCCTACACTGAAGCTTTCTTT. It specifies CASSSIEGAYTEAFF. The chain combines TRBV7-2 with TRBJ1-1; 7 nucleotides align to TRBD1. Unmatched junction bases numbered 8, after V lost 4 bases and J lost 3 bases. This CDR3 comprises 15 residues. Germline values: CDR1 SGHTA, CDR2 FQGNSA.

The chain is built from TRBV6-5 and TRBJ2-5; perhaps TRBD1 as D (6 bases). Germline CDR1 reads MNHEY; CDR2 reads SVGAGI. CDR3 size: 15 residues. Trimming removed 7 bases from V and 5 bases from J, with 20 bases in between. This CDR3 is CASTRGGLGGETQYF. CDR3 DNA: TGTGCCAGCACCCGAGGGGGTTTAGGGGGTGAGACCCAGTACTTC.

The chain has TRBV5-5 and TRBJ2-1; 8 bases align to TRBD1. The V and J ends lost 1 base and 6 bases, in that order; junction bases with no gene match: 12. Germline CDR1 reads SGHKS; CDR2 reads YYEKEE (reference sequence). This CDR3 is built from 17 residues. The DNA for the CDR3 is TGTGCCAGCAGCTTGCTGGCAGGGGGCGGAATCGCCAATGAGCAGTTCTTC. It specifies CASSLLAGGGIANEQFF.

This rearrangement joins TRBV6-1 to TRBJ2-1; TRBD2 aligns across 9 bases. This CDR3 region has 15 residues. V lost 1 base and J lost 6; bases outside the gene matches: 4. CDR1 and CDR2 (germline): MNHNS, SASEGT. For the CDR3, the DNA is TGTGCCAGCAGTGAAGGCGGGGGGGTTATCAATGAGCAGTTCTTC. This gives the protein CASSEGGGVINEQFF.

The rearrangement links TRBV4-1 to TRBJ2-7; no clear D gene. The germline V gene encodes CDR1 MGHRA and CDR2 YSYEKL. The CDR3 loop spans 16 amino acids. V lost 0 bases and J lost 4, with 16 bases in between. The CDR3 protein is CASSQDAGWGGYEQYF. CDR3 DNA sequence: TGCGCCAGCAGCCAAGATGCCGGCTGGGGTGGTTACGAGCAGTACTTC.

This clone is a singleton in its sample. The chain joins TRBV6-5 to TRBJ1-1; no definite D call. V was shortened by 5 bases and J by 3 bases, with 13 bases between the two germline ends. The CDR3 is 14 residues long. Germline-derived CDR1 and CDR2 are MNHEY and SVGAGI. The DNA for the CDR3 is TGTGCCAGCAGTACCACGCGGATCGACACTGAAGCTTTCTTT. Amino acids: CASSTTRIDTEAFF.

The chain employs TRBV7-3 and TRBJ2-2; D remains ambiguous. Germline V gives CDR1 SGHTA, CDR2 FQGTGA. This CDR3 has 12 amino acids. Between the trimmed V and J ends, which lost 5 bases and 5 bases, there was a span of 6 bases. This chain's CDR3 is CASSDQTGELFF. CDR3 sequence (DNA): TGTGCCAGCAGCGATCAAACCGGGGAGCTGTTTTTT.

V and J are TRBV6-6 and TRBJ1-1; D possibly corresponds to TRBD1 (5 bases). V lost 2 bases to trimming and J lost 2 bases, with 12 bases between them. Germline V gene sequence: CDR1 MNHNY, CDR2 SVGAGI (reference sequence). CDR3 length: 15 amino acids. In DNA form, the CDR3 reads TGTGCCAGCAGTTACGCGGCAGGGCCAAACACTGAAGCTTTCTTT. Translation gives CASSYAAGPNTEAFF.

This chain uses TRBV28 with TRBJ2-1; D possibly corresponds to TRBD2 (7 bases). Germline lookup yields CDR1 MDHEN and CDR2 SYDVKM. V shed 10 bases and J shed 0 bases, with 22 bases lying between them. This CDR3 spans 17 amino acids. CDR3 DNA: TGTGCCATCCCCCGGGGGGCGGGGCATAGCTCCTACAATGAGCAGTTCTTC. Protein product: CAIPRGAGHSSYNEQFF. The whole variable domain, filled in from reference TRBV28 and TRBJ2-1, reads DVKVTQSSRYLVKRTGEKVFLECVQDMDHENMFWYRQDPGLGLRLIYFSYDVKMKEKGDIPEGYSVSREKKERFSLILESASTNQTSMYLCAIPRGAGHSSYNEQFFGPGTRLTVL.

V is TRBV7-9 and J is TRBJ2-7, with 12 bases fitting TRBD2. V shed 5 bases, J shed 4 bases, and the junction held 3 bases outside the gene matches. This CDR3 region has 14 residues. Germline lookup yields CDR1 SEHNR and CDR2 FQNEAQ (reference sequence). CDR3 loop: CASSQGTSGYEQYF. Here the CDR3 DNA reads TGTGCCAGCAGCCAGGGGACTAGCGGGTACGAGCAGTACTTC.

This chain uses TRBV5-3 with TRBJ1-4; D call uncertain. TRBV5-3 is marked as an open reading frame, function uncertain. CDR3 length equals 11 residues. V dropped 5 bases and J dropped 14 bases, with 13 bases sitting between them. The CDR3 region is CARSSPVRLFF. CDR3 DNA sequence: TGTGCCAGAAGTTCCCCGGTTCGGCTGTTTTTT.

This chain connects TRBV7-9 to TRBJ1-1, with D perhaps TRBD1 (6 bases). V was shortened by 5 bases and J by 5 bases, with 18 bases between the two germline ends. The CDR3 spans 15 residues. Germline-derived CDR1 and CDR2 are SEHNR and FQNEAQ (reference sequence). The CDR3 region is CASSPMRGRETEAFF. For the CDR3, the DNA is TGTGCCAGCAGCCCGATGCGGGGGCGGGAGACTGAAGCTTTCTTT.